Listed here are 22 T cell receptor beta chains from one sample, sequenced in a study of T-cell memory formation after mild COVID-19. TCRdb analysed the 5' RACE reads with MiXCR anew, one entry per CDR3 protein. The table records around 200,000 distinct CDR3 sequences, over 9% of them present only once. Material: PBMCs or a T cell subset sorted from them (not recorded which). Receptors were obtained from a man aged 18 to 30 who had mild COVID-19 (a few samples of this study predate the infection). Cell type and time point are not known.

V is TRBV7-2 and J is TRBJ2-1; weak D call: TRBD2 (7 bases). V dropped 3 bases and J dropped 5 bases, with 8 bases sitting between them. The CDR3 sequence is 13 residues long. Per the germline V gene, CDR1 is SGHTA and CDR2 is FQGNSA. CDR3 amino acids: CASSFGGHNEQFF. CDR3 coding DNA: TGTGCCAGCAGCTTCGGGGGGCACAATGAGCAGTTCTTC.

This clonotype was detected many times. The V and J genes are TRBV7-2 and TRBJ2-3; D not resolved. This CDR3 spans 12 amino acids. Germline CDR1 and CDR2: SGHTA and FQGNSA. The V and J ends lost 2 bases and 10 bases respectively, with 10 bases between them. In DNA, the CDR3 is TGTGCCAGCAGCTTATTCAGTGTAGCGCAGTATTTT. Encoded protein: CASSLFSVAQYF.

The DNA for the CDR3 is TGTGCCAGCAGTGCCTCAAAAACTCAGCCCCAGCATTTT. It specifies CASSASKTQPQHF. The chain recombines TRBV6-1 with TRBJ1-5; D unresolved. The length of the CDR3 is 13 residues. The V end lost 4 bases, the J end lost 6 bases, and 10 bases lay between the germline ends. Per germline, CDR1 MNHNS and CDR2 SASEGT.

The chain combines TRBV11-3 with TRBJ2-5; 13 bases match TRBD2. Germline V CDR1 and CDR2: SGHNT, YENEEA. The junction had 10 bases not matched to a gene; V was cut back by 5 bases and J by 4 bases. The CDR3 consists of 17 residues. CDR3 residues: CASSKTSGGFEGETQYF. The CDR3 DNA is TGTGCCAGCAGCAAGACTAGCGGGGGGTTCGAAGGAGAGACCCAGTACTTC.

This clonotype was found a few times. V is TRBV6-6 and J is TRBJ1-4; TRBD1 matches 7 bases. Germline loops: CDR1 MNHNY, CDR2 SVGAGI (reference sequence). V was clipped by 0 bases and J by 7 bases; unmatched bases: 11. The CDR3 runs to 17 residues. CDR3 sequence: CASSYSPRGLRSEKLFF. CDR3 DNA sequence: TGTGCCAGCAGTTACTCGCCAAGGGGGCTACGTAGTGAAAAACTGTTTTTT.

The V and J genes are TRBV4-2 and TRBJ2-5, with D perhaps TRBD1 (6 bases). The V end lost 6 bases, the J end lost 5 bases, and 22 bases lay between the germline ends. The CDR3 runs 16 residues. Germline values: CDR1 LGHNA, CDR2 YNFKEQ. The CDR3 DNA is TGTGCCAGCAGATCCAGGGGTCGGGACAATCGGGAGACCCAGTACTTC. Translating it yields CASRSRGRDNRETQYF.

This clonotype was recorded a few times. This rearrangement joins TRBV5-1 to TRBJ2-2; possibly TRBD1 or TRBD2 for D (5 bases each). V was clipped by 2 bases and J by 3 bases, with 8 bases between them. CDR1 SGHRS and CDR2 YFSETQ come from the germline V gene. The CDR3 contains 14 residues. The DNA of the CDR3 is TGCGCCAGCAGCTTCGGGGCGTACACCGGGGAGCTGTTTTTT. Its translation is CASSFGAYTGELFF. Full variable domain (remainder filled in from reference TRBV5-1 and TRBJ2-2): KAGVTQTPRYLIKTRGQQVTLSCSPISGHRSVSWYQQTPGQGLQFLFEYFSETQRNKGNFPGRFSGRQFSNSRSEMNVSTLELGDSALYLCASSFGAYTGELFFGEGSRLTVL.

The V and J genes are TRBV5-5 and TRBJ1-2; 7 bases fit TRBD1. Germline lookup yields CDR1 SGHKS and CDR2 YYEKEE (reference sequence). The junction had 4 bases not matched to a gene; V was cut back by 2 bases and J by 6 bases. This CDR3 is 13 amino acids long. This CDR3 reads CASSFITGDGYTF. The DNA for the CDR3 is TGTGCCAGCAGCTTCATAACAGGGGATGGCTACACCTTC. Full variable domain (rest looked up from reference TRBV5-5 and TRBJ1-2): DAGVTQSPTHLIKTRGQQVTLRCSPISGHKSVSWYQQVLGQGPQFIFQYYEKEERGRGNFPDRFSARQFPNYSSELNVNALLLGDSALYLCASSFITGDGYTFGSGTRLTVV.

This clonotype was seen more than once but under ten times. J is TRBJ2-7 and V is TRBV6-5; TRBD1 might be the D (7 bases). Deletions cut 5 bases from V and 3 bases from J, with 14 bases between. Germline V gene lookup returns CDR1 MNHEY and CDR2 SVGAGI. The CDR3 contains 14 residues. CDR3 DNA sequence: TGTGCCAGCAGTGTCGCGGGACAGCTCTACGAGCAGTACTTC. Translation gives CASSVAGQLYEQYF.

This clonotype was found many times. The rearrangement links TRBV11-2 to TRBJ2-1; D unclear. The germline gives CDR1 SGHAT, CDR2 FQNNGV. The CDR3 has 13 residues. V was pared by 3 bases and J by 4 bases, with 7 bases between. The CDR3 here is CASSLQDYNEQFF. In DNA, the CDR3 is TGTGCCAGCAGCTTGCAGGATTACAATGAGCAGTTCTTC.

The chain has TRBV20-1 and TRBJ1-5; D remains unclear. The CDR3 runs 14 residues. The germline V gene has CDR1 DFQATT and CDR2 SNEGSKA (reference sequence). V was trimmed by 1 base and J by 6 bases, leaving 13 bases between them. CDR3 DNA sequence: TGCAGTGCTAGAGGGGGAACTTTCGGTCAGCCCCAGCATTTT. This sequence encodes CSARGGTFGQPQHF.

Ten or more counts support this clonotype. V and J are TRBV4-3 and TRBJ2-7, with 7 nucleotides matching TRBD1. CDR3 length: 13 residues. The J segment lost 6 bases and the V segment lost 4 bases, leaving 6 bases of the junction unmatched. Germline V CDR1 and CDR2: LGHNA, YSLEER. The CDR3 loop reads CASSPISGGEQYF. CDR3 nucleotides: TGCGCCAGCAGCCCGATCTCAGGGGGCGAGCAGTACTTC.

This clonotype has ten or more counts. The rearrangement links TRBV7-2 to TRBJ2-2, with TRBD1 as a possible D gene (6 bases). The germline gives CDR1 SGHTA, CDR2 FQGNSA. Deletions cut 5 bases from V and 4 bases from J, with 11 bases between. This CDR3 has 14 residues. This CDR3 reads CASSPGTFTGELFF. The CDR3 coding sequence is TGTGCCAGCAGCCCCGGGACATTCACCGGGGAGCTGTTTTTT.

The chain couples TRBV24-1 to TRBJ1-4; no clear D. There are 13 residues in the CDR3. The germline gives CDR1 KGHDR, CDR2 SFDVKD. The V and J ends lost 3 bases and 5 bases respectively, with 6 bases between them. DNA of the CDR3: TGTGCCACCAGTGATGGCTCCAATGAAAAACTGTTTTTT. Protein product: CATSDGSNEKLFF.

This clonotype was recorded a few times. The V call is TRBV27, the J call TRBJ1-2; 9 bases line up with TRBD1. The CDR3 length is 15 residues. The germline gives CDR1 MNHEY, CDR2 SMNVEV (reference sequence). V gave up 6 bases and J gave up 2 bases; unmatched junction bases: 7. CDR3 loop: CASRPRTGENYGYTF. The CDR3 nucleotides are TGTGCCAGCAGACCCAGGACAGGGGAAAACTATGGCTACACCTTC.

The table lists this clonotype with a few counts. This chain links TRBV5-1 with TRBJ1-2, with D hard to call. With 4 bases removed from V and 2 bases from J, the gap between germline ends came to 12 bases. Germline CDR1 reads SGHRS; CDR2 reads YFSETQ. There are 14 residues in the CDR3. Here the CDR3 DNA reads TGCGCCAGCAGCGTGGACGGTACCAACTATGGCTACACCTTC. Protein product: CASSVDGTNYGYTF. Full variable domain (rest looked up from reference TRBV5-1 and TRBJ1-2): KAGVTQTPRYLIKTRGQQVTLSCSPISGHRSVSWYQQTPGQGLQFLFEYFSETQRNKGNFPGRFSGRQFSNSRSEMNVSTLELGDSALYLCASSVDGTNYGYTFGSGTRLTVV.

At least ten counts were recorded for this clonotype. CDR3 coding DNA: TGCGCCAGCAGCTCGGGGGCAGGGGACTACAATGAGCAGTTCTTC. Translating gives CASSSGAGDYNEQFF. The chain combines TRBV5-1 with TRBJ2-1; D possibly uses TRBD1 or TRBD2 (6 bases each). Germline V CDR1 and CDR2: SGHRS, YFSETQ. V lost 3 bases and J lost 3, with 13 bases in between. The CDR3 runs to 15 residues.

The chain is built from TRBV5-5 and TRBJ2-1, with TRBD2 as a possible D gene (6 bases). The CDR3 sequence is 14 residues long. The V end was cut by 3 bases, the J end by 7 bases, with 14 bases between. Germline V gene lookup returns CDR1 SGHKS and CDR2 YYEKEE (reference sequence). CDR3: CASSSWTKRNEQFF. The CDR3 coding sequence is TGTGCCAGCAGCTCTTGGACTAAGAGGAATGAGCAGTTCTTC.

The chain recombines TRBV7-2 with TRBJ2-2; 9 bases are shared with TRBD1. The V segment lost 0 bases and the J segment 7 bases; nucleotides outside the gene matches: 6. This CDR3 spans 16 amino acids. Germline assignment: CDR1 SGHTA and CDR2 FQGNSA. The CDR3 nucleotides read TGTGCCAGCAGCTTAGCACCGGGACAGGGAGGCGGGGAGCTGTTTTTT. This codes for CASSLAPGQGGGELFF.

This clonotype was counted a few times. The CDR3 coding sequence is TGCAGTGCTAGAGATCGGTTAGATGGCTACACCTTC. This sequence encodes CSARDRLDGYTF. The rearrangement links TRBV20-1 to TRBJ1-2; D is undetermined. This CDR3 comprises 12 residues. Germline-derived CDR1 and CDR2 are DFQATT and SNEGSKA (reference sequence). V lost 0 bases, J lost 6 bases, and 8 bases lay in between.

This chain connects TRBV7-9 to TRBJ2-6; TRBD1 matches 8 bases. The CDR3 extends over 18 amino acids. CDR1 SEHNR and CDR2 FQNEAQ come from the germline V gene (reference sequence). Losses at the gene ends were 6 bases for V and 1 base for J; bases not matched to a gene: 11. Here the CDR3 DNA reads TGTGCCAGCAGACCTCCCGGACAGGGATTATCTGGGGCCAACGTCCTGACTTTC. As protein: CASRPPGQGLSGANVLTF.

The CDR3 region is CASSLVAANTGELFF. CDR3 sequence (DNA): TGCGCCAGCAGCTTGGTGGCAGCGAACACCGGGGAGCTGTTTTTT. V usage is TRBV5-1 and J usage is TRBJ2-2; no firm D call. Germline assignment: CDR1 SGHRS and CDR2 YFSETQ. The CDR3 loop spans 15 amino acids. The V gene lost 0 bases and the J gene lost 0 bases, with 6 bases spanning the gap. Supplemented by reference TRBV5-1 and TRBJ2-2, the full variable domain reads KAGVTQTPRYLIKTRGQQVTLSCSPISGHRSVSWYQQTPGQGLQFLFEYFSETQRNKGNFPGRFSGRQFSNSRSEMNVSTLELGDSALYLCASSLVAANTGELFFGEGSRLTVL.